Listed below are T cell receptor beta chains from one sample, sequenced in a study of blood T cell repertoires in COVID-19. Clones were sequenced by immunoSEQ multiplex PCR, and TCRdb holds only the in-frame ones, with some missing. Here the sample spans 220,000 or so clones, 82% being singletons. Material for sequencing was peripheral blood. Source of these receptors: a woman older than 75 with COVID-19, enrolled during active disease. CDR3s include the opening cysteine and the closing phenylalanine or tryptophan. D genes are given only for firm matches. Size is omitted from some rows. Given values are once, few, many or a class for expanded clones.

j_call d_call v_call clone_size cdr3_aa cdr3_nt
TRBJ1-2 TRBD1 TRBV6-2/TRBV6-3 . CASSVNPGTGGNGYTF TGTGCCAGCAGTGTTAACCCCGGGACAGGGGGCAATGGCTACACCTTC
TRBJ1-1 . TRBV9 . CASSVKRNTEAFF TGTGCCAGCAGCGTAAAGCGGAACACTGAAGCTTTCTTT
TRBJ2-2 . TRBV2 . CASTLTRQSGELFF TGTGCCAGCACCCTGACCAGGCAGAGCGGGGAGCTGTTTTTT
TRBJ1-6 TRBD1 TRBV2 . CASSEDSRGRINSPLHF TGTGCCAGCAGCGAGGATAGTAGGGGGCGTATTAATTCACCCCTCCACTTT
TRBJ1-1 TRBD1 TRBV5-1 few CASSSDRGRGTEAFF TGCGCCAGCAGCTCTGACAGGGGGCGAGGTACTGAAGCTTTCTTT
TRBJ1-2 . TRBV5-1 . CASSRQEPNYGYTF TGCGCCAGCAGTCGACAGGAACCTAACTATGGCTACACCTTC
TRBJ2-5 . TRBV19 . CASSGSFPWRETQYF TGTGCCAGTAGTGGGTCCTTCCCATGGAGAGAGACCCAGTACTTC
TRBJ2-1 TRBD2 TRBV7-2 . CASWTSGSSYNEQFF TGTGCCAGCTGGACTAGCGGGAGCTCCTACAATGAGCAGTTCTTC
TRBJ1-1 TRBD1 TRBV15 . CATSRDNQGVTEAFF TGTGCCACCAGCAGAGATAATCAGGGGGTGACTGAAGCTTTCTTT
TRBJ2-7 . TRBV18 . CASSGGAPSYEQYF TGTGCCAGCTCAGGGGGGGCTCCTTCCTACGAGCAGTACTTC
TRBJ1-1 . TRBV28 . CASGRGRGEAFF TGTGCCAGCGGAAGAGGAAGGGGTGAAGCTTTCTTT
TRBJ2-5 TRBD2 TRBV7-9 . CASSSGLAGVIGWETQYF TGTGCCAGCAGCTCAGGACTAGCGGGAGTTATCGGGTGGGAGACCCAGTACTTC
TRBJ2-1 TRBD2 TRBV7-2 . CASSLRATSGRWNEQFF TGTGCCAGCAGCTTAAGGGCGACTAGCGGGAGGTGGAATGAGCAGTTCTTC
TRBJ1-3 TRBD1 TRBV3-1/TRBV3-2 . CASSELRGGQGSGNTIYF TGTGCCAGCAGCGAGCTGAGGGGGGGACAGGGATCTGGAAACACCATATATTTT
TRBJ2-3 TRBD1 TRBV24-1 . CATSDRGQGTDTQYF TGTGCCACCAGTGACCGGGGACAGGGCACAGATACGCAGTATTTT
TRBJ2-3 TRBD2 TRBV28 . CASSWGLDISTDTQYF TGTGCCAGCAGTTGGGGACTAGATATTAGCACAGATACGCAGTATTTT
TRBJ1-2 TRBD1 TRBV2 . CASVDRGGYTF TGTGCCAGCGTCGACAGGGGAGGCTACACCTTC
TRBJ2-7 TRBD2 TRBV7-2 . CASSLAASGTYEQYF TGTGCCAGCAGCTTAGCGGCTAGCGGTACTTACGAGCAGTACTTC
TRBJ1-5 TRBD1 TRBV2 . CASSPTGDWGNQPQHF TGTGCCAGCAGTCCCACAGGGGACTGGGGCAATCAGCCCCAGCATTTT
TRBJ2-1 . TRBV7-2 . CASTLGLNYNEQFF TGTGCCAGCACCCTAGGATTGAACTACAATGAGCAGTTCTTC
TRBJ2-2 TRBD2 TRBV7-3 . CASSLTSGGSMVFF TGTGCCAGCAGCTTAACGTCGGGGGGAAGTATGGTGTTTTTT
TRBJ1-1 TRBD1 TRBV2 . CASRAGGWGAFF TGTGCCAGCAGAGCAGGGGGCTGGGGAGCTTTCTTT
TRBJ2-2 TRBD2 TRBV28 . CASRSLPAGTTAHTGELFF TGTGCCAGCAGGTCCTTACCCGCCGGGACTACGGCTCACACCGGGGAGCTGTTTTTT
TRBJ2-1 TRBD2 TRBV6-5 . CASSYRASGGDEQFF TGTGCCAGCAGTTACAGGGCTAGCGGTGGGGATGAGCAGTTCTTC
TRBJ2-7 TRBD2 TRBV2 once CATSLAGVSYEQYF TGTGCCACCTCACTAGCGGGAGTTTCCTACGAGCAGTACTTC
TRBJ1-3 . TRBV9 . CASSDDSEFSGNTIYF TGTGCCAGCAGCGACGACAGCGAATTCTCTGGAAACACCATATATTTT
TRBJ1-1 . TRBV28 . CASSLSPGQSEAFF TGTGCCAGCAGTCTATCCCCGGGACAAAGTGAAGCTTTCTTT
TRBJ1-1 . TRBV3-1/TRBV3-2 . CASSLRGTEAFF TGTGCCAGCAGCCTTCGAGGGACTGAAGCTTTCTTT
TRBJ2-1 . TRBV5-1 . CASSYQGGSYNEQFF TGCGCCAGCAGCTATCAGGGTGGCTCCTACAATGAGCAGTTCTTC
TRBJ2-3 TRBD1 TRBV18 . CASSGTGFTDTQYF TGTGCCAGCTCAGGGACAGGATTCACAGATACGCAGTATTTT
TRBJ1-2 TRBD1 TRBV4-1 . CASSLRALGQGEANYGYTF TGCGCCAGCAGCCTCCGCGCTTTGGGACAGGGAGAAGCTAACTATGGCTACACCTTC
TRBJ2-3 TRBD2 TRBV3-1/TRBV3-2 . CASSPVGRASTDTQYF TGTGCCAGCAGCCCCGTCGGGAGGGCTAGCACAGATACGCAGTATTTT
TRBJ1-1 . TRBV5-1 . CASSLESHRSGAFF TGCGCCAGCAGCTTAGAGTCCCATAGGTCGGGGGCTTTCTTT
TRBJ2-1 TRBD2 TRBV2 . CASSPRLAGGHEQFF TGTGCCAGCAGTCCCCGGCTAGCGGGGGGGCATGAGCAGTTCTTC
TRBJ2-3 . TRBV4-1 . CASSQDRWLYTQYF TGCGCCAGCAGCCAAGATCGTTGGCTCTATACGCAGTATTTT
TRBJ2-7 . TRBV7-9 . CASSLEDKYEQYF TGTGCCAGCAGCTTAGAGGACAAATACGAGCAGTACTTC
TRBJ2-1 TRBD1 TRBV24-1 . CATSGAGTGNYNEQFF TGTGCCACCAGCGGAGCCGGGACAGGGAACTACAATGAGCAGTTCTTC
TRBJ1-1 . TRBV5-1 . CASSPNTLMNTEAFF TGCGCCAGCAGCCCCAACACCCTTATGAACACTGAAGCTTTCTTT
TRBJ2-7 . TRBV29-1 . CSAARQGYEQYF TGCAGCGCCGCGAGGCAGGGCTACGAGCAGTACTTC
TRBJ1-5 . TRBV5-1 few CASSLGQSNQPQHF TGCGCCAGCAGCTTGGGTCAGAGCAATCAGCCCCAGCATTTT
TRBJ2-3 . TRBV29-1 . CSALGAEYTDTQYF TGCAGCGCCCTTGGGGCGGAATACACAGATACGCAGTATTTT
TRBJ2-6 . TRBV6-5 . CASSYSRGAGANVLTF TGTGCCAGCAGTTACTCCCGGGGAGCTGGGGCCAACGTCCTGACTTTC
TRBJ1-2 . TRBV10-3 . CAISPSTVYGYTF TGTGCCATCAGTCCAAGTACAGTCTATGGCTACACCTTC
TRBJ2-1 TRBD2 TRBV7-2 . CASSPAGTSGAEQFF TGTGCCAGCAGCCCTGCCGGGACTAGCGGGGCTGAGCAGTTCTTC
TRBJ1-1 TRBD1 TRBV5-1 . CASRQTGGLNEAFF TGCGCCAGCAGACAAACAGGGGGCCTGAATGAAGCTTTCTTT
TRBJ1-5 . TRBV24-1 . CATSGWGDSNQPQHF TGTGCCACCAGTGGGTGGGGGGATAGCAATCAGCCCCAGCATTTT
TRBJ1-1 . TRBV10-2 . CASSGGGLNTEAFF TGCGCCAGCAGTGGTGGAGGACTGAACACTGAAGCTTTCTTT
TRBJ2-5 TRBD2 TRBV6-2/TRBV6-3 . CASSLPPWGFPAGGEETQYF TGTGCCAGCAGTTTACCTCCGTGGGGGTTTCCGGCGGGAGGCGAAGAGACCCAGTACTTC
TRBJ1-6 . TRBV30 . CAWSGQGRYNSPLHF TGTGCCTGGAGTGGGCAGGGTCGGTACAATTCACCCCTCCACTTT
TRBJ2-3 . TRBV28 . CASSLGTSTDTQYF TGTGCCAGCAGTCTAGGGACTAGCACAGATACGCAGTATTTT
TRBJ1-4 TRBD1 TRBV7-7 once CASSRTGGQGEKLFF TGTGCTAGCAGCAGGACAGGGGGCCAAGGTGAAAAACTGTTTTTT
TRBJ1-4 . TRBV6-5 . CASSYSQVVVEKLFF TGTGCCAGCAGTTACTCACAGGTCGTGGTTGAAAAACTGTTTTTT
TRBJ1-2 . TRBV12-3/TRBV12-4 . CASSTDSSYGYTF TGTGCCAGCAGCACAGACAGCTCCTATGGCTACACCTTC
TRBJ1-6 . TRBV7-2 . CASSFVRSPLHF TGTGCCAGCAGCTTCGTCCGGTCACCCCTCCACTTT
TRBJ1-1 . TRBV11-2 . CASSPQVGNTEAFF TGTGCCAGCAGCCCCCAGGTTGGAAACACTGAAGCTTTCTTT
TRBJ1-5 . TRBV6-1 . CASSETGNQPQHF TGTGCCAGCAGTGAAACGGGCAATCAGCCCCAGCATTTT
TRBJ1-5 . TRBV18 . CASSPHSEQPQHF TGTGCCAGCTCACCACACTCCGAACAGCCCCAGCATTTT
TRBJ2-1 TRBD1 TRBV29-1 . CTAGDRSREGQFF TGCACCGCCGGGGACAGGAGCCGAGAAGGGCAGTTCTTC
TRBJ1-3 . TRBV7-9 . CASSPLVSSGNTIYF TGTGCCAGCAGCCCCTTAGTTAGCTCTGGAAACACCATATATTTT